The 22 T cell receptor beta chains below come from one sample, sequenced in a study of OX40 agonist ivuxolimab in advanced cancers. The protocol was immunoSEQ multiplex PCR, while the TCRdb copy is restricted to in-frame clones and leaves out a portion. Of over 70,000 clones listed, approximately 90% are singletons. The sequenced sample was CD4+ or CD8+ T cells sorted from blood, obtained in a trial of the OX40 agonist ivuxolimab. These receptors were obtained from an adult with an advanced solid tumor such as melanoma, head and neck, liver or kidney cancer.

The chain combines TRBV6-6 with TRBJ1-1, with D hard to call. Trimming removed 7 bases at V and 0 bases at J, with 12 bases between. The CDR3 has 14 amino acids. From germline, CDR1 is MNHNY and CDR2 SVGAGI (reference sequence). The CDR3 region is CASMNSFMNTEAFF. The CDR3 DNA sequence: TGTGCCAGCATGAACAGTTTCATGAACACTGAAGCTTTCTTT.

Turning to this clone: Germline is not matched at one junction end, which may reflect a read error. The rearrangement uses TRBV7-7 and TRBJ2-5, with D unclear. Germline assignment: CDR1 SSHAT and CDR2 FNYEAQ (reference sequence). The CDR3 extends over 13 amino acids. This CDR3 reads CASSPMRRETQYF. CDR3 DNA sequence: TGTGCTAGCAGCCCAATGCGGCGGGAGACCCAGTACTTC.

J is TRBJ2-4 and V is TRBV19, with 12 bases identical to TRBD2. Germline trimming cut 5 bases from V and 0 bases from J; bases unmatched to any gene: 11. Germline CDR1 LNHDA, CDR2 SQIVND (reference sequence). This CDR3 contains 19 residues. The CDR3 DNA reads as TGTGCCAGTAGTTGGCCGGGACTAGCGGGTACCTCAGCCAAAAACATTCAGTACTTC. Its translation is CASSWPGLAGTSAKNIQYF.

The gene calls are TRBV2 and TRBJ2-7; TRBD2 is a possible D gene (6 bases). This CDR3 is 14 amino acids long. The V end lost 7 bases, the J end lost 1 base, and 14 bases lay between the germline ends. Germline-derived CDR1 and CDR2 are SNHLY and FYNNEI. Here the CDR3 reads CASKGLAASYEQYF. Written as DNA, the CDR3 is TGTGCCAGCAAGGGGTTAGCGGCTTCCTACGAGCAGTACTTC.

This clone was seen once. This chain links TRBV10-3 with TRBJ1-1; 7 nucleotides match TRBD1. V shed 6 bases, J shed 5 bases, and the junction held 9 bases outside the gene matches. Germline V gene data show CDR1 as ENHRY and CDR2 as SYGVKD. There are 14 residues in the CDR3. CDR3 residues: CAIRYRGEGTEAFF. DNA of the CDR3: TGTGCCATCAGATACAGGGGCGAGGGTACTGAAGCTTTCTTT.

The CDR3 protein is CASTPVAWGNEQFF. CDR3 sequence (DNA): TGTGCCAGCACCCCCGTGGCGTGGGGCAATGAGCAGTTCTTC. This rearrangement joins TRBV2 to TRBJ2-1, with D uncertain. The CDR3 runs to 14 residues. Germline-derived CDR1 and CDR2 are SNHLY and FYNNEI. Trimming pared 7 bases from V and 6 bases from J, leaving 16 bases between.

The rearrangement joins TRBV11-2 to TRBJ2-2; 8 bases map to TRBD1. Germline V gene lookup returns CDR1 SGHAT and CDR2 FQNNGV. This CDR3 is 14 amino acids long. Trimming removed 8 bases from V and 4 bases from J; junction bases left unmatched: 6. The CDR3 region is CASGKTGATGELFF. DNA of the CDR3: TGTGCCAGCGGAAAGACAGGGGCCACCGGGGAGCTGTTTTTT.

The CDR3 here is CASMGGLAGGLETQYF. The DNA of the CDR3 is TGTGCCTCCATGGGGGGACTAGCGGGAGGCTTGGAGACCCAGTACTTC. The chain uses TRBV10-3 and TRBJ2-5; 15 bases map to TRBD2. With V trimmed by 11 bases and J by 5 bases, 12 bases remained unmatched. Germline values: CDR1 ENHRY, CDR2 SYGVKD. The length of the CDR3 is 16 residues.

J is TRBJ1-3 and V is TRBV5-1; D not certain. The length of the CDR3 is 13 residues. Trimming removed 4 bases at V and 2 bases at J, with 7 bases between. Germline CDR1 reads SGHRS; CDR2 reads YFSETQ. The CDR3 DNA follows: TGCGCCAGCAGCGTCGGCGCTGGAAACACCATATATTTT. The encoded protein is CASSVGAGNTIYF.

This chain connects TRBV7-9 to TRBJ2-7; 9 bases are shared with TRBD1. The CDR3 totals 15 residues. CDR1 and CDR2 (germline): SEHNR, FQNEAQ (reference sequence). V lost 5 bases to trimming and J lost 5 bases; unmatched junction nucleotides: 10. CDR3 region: CASSQQTGTGNEQYF. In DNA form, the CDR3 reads TGTGCCAGCAGCCAACAAACCGGGACAGGGAACGAGCAGTACTTC.

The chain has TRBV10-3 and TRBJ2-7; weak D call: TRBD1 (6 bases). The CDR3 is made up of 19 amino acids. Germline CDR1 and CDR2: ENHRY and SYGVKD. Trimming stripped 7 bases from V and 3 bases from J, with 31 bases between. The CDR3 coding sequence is TGTGCCATCACAGACCCGGACAGTTTTTTGCGTCTATTTGTCTACGAGCAGTACTTC. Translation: CAITDPDSFLRLFVYEQYF.

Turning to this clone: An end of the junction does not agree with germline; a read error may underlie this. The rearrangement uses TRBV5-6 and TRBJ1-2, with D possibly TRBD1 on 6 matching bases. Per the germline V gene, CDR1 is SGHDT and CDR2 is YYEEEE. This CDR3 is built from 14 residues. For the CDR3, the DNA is TGTGCCAGCACCTTGGGGGCAGGGACGGATGGCCACACCTTC. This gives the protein CASTLGAGTDGHTF.

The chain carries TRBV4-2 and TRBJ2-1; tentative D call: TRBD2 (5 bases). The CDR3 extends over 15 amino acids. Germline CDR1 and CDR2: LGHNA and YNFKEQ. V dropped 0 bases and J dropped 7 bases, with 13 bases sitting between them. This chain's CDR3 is CASSQDDLALNEQFF. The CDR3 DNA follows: TGTGCCAGCAGCCAAGACGACCTAGCCCTGAATGAGCAGTTCTTC.

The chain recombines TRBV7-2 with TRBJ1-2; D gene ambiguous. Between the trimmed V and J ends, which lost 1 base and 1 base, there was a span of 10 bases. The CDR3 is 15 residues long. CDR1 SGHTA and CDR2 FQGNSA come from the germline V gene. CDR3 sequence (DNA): TGTGCCAGCAGCTTAGTGGCGGGTGTTAACTATGGCTACACCTTC. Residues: CASSLVAGVNYGYTF.

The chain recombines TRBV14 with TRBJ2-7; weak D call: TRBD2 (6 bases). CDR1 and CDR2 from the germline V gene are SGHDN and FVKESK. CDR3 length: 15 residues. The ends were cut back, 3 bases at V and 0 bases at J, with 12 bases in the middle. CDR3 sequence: CASSHGGKGSYEQYF. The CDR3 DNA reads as TGTGCCAGCAGCCATGGAGGGAAGGGCTCCTACGAGCAGTACTTC.

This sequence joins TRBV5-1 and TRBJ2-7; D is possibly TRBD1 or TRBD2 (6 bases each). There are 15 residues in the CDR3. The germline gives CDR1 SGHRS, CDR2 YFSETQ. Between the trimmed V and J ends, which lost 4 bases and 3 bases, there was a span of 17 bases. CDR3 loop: CASSLTSGALYEQYF. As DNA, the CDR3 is TGCGCCAGCAGCCTGACCTCGGGGGCCCTCTACGAGCAGTACTTC.

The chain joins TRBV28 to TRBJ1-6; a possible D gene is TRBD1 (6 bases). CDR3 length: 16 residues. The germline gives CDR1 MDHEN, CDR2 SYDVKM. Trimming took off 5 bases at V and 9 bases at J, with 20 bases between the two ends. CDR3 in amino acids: CASSPALGGVGSPLHF. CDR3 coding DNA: TGTGCCAGCAGTCCGGCCTTGGGGGGCGTGGGTTCACCCCTCCACTTT.

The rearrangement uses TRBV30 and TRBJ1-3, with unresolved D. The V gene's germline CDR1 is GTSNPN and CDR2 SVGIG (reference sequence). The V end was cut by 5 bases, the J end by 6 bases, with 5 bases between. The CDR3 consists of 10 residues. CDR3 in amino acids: CAWGQNTIYF. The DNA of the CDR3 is TGTGCCTGGGGTCAAAACACCATATATTTT.

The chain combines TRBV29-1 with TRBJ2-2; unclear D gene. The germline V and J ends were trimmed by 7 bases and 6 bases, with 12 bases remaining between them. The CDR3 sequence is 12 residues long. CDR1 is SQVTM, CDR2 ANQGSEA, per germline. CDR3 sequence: CSAFARAGELFF. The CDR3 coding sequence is TGCAGCGCCTTCGCGCGCGCCGGGGAGCTGTTTTTT.

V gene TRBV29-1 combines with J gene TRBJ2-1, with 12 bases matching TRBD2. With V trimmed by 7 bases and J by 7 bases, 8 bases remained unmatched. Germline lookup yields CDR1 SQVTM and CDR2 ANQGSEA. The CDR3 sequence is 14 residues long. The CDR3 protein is CSASSGRDWNEQFF. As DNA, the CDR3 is TGCAGCGCATCTAGCGGGAGGGATTGGAATGAGCAGTTCTTC.

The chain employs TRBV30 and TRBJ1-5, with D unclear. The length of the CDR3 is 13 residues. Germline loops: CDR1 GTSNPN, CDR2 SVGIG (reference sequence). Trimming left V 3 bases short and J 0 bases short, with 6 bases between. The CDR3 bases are TGTGCCTGGAGCCAGAATAGCAATCAGCCCCAGCATTTT. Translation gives CAWSQNSNQPQHF. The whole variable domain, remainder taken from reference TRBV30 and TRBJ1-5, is SQTIHQWPATLVQPVGSPLSLECTVEGTSNPNLYWYRQAAGRGLQLLFYSVGIGQISSEVPQNLSASRPQDRQFILSSKKLLLSDSGFYLCAWSQNSNQPQHFGDGTRLSIL.

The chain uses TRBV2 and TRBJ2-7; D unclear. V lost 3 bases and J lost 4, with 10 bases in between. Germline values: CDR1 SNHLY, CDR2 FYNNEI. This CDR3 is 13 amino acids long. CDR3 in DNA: TGTGCCAGCAGTGATAGGCTGCTATACGAGCAGTACTTC. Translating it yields CASSDRLLYEQYF. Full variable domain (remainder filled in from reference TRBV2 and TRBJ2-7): EPEVTQTPSHQVTQMGQEVILRCVPISNHLYFYWYRQILGQKVEFLVSFYNNEISEKSEIFDDQFSVERPDGSNFTLKIRSTKLEDSAMYFCASSDRLLYEQYFGPGTRLTVT.